This T cell receptor (beta chain) was recorded in a study of CXCR3-negative and CXCR3-positive naive CD8 T cells. Study details: Summed over all libraries, TRB reads came to about 140 million, with about 1.5 +/- 0.3 million per library.

UMI-labeled 5' RACE TRB cDNA libraries were prepared from the cells. TCRdb reprocessed the 5' RACE reads, with one entry per CDR3 protein and no DNA. Its listing shows approximately 74,000 distinct CDR3 sequences. The receptor's source is a human donor in good health. Some clones in this sample may be carry-over from other donors' samples. Input material: naive CXCR3- CD8+ T cells from blood. The subset denotes: CD45RO-CCR7+CD27+CD95- naive CD8+ T cells lacking CXCR3 (TNR3-).

CDR3 loop: CASSPLEFEQYF. The chain has TRBV7-9 and TRBJ2-7; TCRdb's D gene call, TRBD1, goes unchecked for lack of DNA. CDR3 length equals 12 residues. The V gene's germline CDR1 is SEHNR and CDR2 FQNEAQ (reference sequence).